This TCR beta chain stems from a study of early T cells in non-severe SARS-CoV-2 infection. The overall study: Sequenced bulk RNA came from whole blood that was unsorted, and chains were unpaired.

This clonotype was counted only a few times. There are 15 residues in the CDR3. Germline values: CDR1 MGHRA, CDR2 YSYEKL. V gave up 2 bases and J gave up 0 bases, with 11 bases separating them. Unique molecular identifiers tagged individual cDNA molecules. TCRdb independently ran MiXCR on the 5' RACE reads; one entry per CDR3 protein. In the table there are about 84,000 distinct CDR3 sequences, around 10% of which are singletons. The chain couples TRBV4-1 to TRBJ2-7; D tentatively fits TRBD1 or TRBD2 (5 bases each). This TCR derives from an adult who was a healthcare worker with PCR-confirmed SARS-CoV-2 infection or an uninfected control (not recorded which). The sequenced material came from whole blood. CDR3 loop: CASSQPRESSYEQYF. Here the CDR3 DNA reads TGCGCCAGCAGCCAACCCAGGGAGAGCTCCTACGAGCAGTACTTC.